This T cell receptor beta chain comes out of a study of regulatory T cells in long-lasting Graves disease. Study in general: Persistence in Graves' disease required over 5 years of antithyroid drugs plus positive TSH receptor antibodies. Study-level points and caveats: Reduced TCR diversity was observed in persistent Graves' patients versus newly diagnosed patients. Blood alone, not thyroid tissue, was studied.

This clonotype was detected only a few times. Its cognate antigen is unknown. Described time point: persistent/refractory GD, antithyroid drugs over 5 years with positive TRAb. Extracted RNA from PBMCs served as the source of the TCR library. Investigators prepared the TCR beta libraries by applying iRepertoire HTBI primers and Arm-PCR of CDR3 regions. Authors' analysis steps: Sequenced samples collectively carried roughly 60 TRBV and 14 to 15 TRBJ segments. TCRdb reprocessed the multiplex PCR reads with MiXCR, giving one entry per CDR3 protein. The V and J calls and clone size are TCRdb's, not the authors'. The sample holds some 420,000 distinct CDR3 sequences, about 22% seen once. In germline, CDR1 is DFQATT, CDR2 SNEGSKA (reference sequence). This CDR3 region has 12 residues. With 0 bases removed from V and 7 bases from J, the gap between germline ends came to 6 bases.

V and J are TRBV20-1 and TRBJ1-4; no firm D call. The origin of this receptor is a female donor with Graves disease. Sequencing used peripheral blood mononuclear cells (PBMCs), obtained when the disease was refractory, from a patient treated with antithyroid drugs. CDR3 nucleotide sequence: TGCAGTGCTAGAGATCGAGTTGAAAAACTGTTTTTT. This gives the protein CSARDRVEKLFF.